This TCR beta chain was identified during a study of early T cells in non-severe SARS-CoV-2 infection. Study-wide results and caveats: Matches to VDJdb favored anti-spike CD8 responses and missed private and CD4 specificities.

The sample holds many counts of this clonotype. Its antigen remains unknown. Each single cDNA molecule received a unique molecular identifier. TCRdb processed the 5' RACE reads anew with MiXCR; each CDR3 protein has one entry. The top ten clones hold about 4.7% of a sample with more than 55,000 distinct CDR3 sequences, 13% of them seen once. Sequenced sample: whole blood. The TCR was taken from an adult who was a healthcare worker with PCR-confirmed SARS-CoV-2 infection or an uninfected control (not recorded which).

This chain's CDR3 is CSVGVGVGGGYTF. CDR3 bases: TGCAGCGTTGGGGTAGGGGTCGGCGGTGGCTACACCTTC. The rearrangement uses TRBV29-1 and TRBJ1-2; a weak D match, TRBD1 (5 bases). Per germline, CDR1 SQVTM and CDR2 ANQGSEA. V lost 4 bases and J lost 7, with 16 bases in between. CDR3 length equals 13 residues.